Below are 28 T cell receptor beta chains sequenced from a single sample in a study of T cells expressing NK-cell markers. TCRdb reprocessed the 5' RACE reads and keeps a single row for each CDR3 protein, giving no DNA. This repertoire includes about 32,000 distinct CDR3 sequences. The sample taken for sequencing was blood T cells: a sorted CD56 or NKG2C T cell subset, CD4+ or CD8+ T cells, or bulk PBMC T cells (not recorded which). Receptors originate from a woman between 18 and 70 years old in good health.

The chain's CDR3 is CSASLSASNYGYTF. The rearrangement uses TRBV20-1 and TRBJ1-2. The CDR3 is 14 amino acids. Germline-derived CDR1 and CDR2 are DFQATT and SNEGSKA (reference sequence).

The chain joins TRBV3-1 to TRBJ1-6. Germline V gene data show CDR1 as LGHDT and CDR2 as YNNKEL (reference sequence). CDR3 length: 15 amino acids. CDR3 amino acids: CASSQEDGRVSPLHF.

V usage is TRBV28 and J usage is TRBJ2-1; the D call of TRBD2 rests on TCRdb alone, since no DNA is present to check it. CDR1 MDHEN and CDR2 SYDVKM come from the germline V gene. CDR3 length: 16 residues. The CDR3 spells CASSPATSGVYNEQFF. The full variable domain, its missing parts supplied by reference TRBV28 and TRBJ2-1, is DVKVTQSSRYLVKRTGEKVFLECVQDMDHENMFWYRQDPGLGLRLIYFSYDVKMKEKGDIPEGYSVSREKKERFSLILESASTNQTSMYLCASSPATSGVYNEQFFGPGTRLTVL.

The genes are TRBV6-1 and TRBJ2-7; with no DNA, the TCRdb D assignment of TRBD1 cannot be verified. CDR3 size: 15 residues. Germline CDR1 is MNHNS and CDR2 is SASEGT. CDR3 region: CASLTPGQDSYEQYF.

V and J are TRBV5-1 and TRBJ2-5; TCRdb designates TRBD1, a call that cannot be tested without DNA. CDR1 SGHRS and CDR2 YFSETQ come from the germline V gene. The CDR3 totals 15 residues. The CDR3 loop is CASSLGWDNQETQYF.

The rearrangement links TRBV11-1 to TRBJ2-5; TCRdb's D gene call, TRBD2, goes unchecked for lack of DNA. There are 19 residues in the CDR3. Germline V gene lookup returns CDR1 SGHAT and CDR2 FQDESV (reference sequence). CDR3: CASSQRATPRGGYQETQYF.

The V gene is TRBV6-1, the J gene TRBJ2-1; TCRdb picks TRBD2, but there is no DNA to check that call. This CDR3 is 16 amino acids long. CDR1 and CDR2 (germline): MNHNS, SASEGT. CDR3 sequence reads: CASSNLAGSSYNEQFF.

The V and J genes are TRBV27 and TRBJ2-7; TCRdb proposes TRBD1, but this gene call is untestable without DNA. Per germline, CDR1 MNHEY and CDR2 SMNVEV (reference sequence). This CDR3 region has 12 residues. The CDR3 here is CASSPQGAVQYF.

The chain is built from TRBV20-1 and TRBJ2-1; TCRdb reports TRBD1, a call that lacks DNA to check it against. The CDR3 sequence is 16 residues long. Looked up from germline, CDR1 is DFQATT and CDR2 is SNEGSKA (reference sequence). The CDR3 region is CSARGAGAGTYNEQFF.

This sequence joins TRBV4-1 and TRBJ2-1; TCRdb lists TRBD2, though no DNA is available to test this call. From germline, CDR1 is MGHRA and CDR2 YSYEKL. This CDR3 contains 16 residues. The CDR3 sequence is CASSRRLAGDNNEQFF.

V gene TRBV5-1 combines with J gene TRBJ2-7; the TRBD2 assignment by TCRdb is unverifiable without DNA. CDR1 and CDR2 from the germline V gene are SGHRS and YFSETQ. The CDR3 totals 16 residues. The CDR3 region is CASSLAVGGGDFEQYF.

This chain uses TRBV5-5 with TRBJ2-1; TCRdb calls TRBD1, which cannot be checked without DNA. CDR3 size: 16 residues. Germline V CDR1 and CDR2: SGHKS, YYEKEE (reference sequence). The CDR3 is CASSGGTGGAYNEQFF.

The chain combines TRBV5-6 with TRBJ2-3; TCRdb designates TRBD1, a call that cannot be tested without DNA. The length of the CDR3 is 13 residues. Germline CDR1 reads SGHDT; CDR2 reads YYEEEE. CDR3: CASSGTVTDTQYF.

This chain joins TRBV5-1 and TRBJ1-1; TCRdb reports TRBD1, a call that lacks DNA to check it against. The CDR3 covers 14 residues. Germline CDR1 is SGHRS and CDR2 is YFSETQ. The CDR3 protein is CASEVTGGGTEAFF.

The V call is TRBV19, the J call TRBJ1-5; TCRdb's assignment of TRBD1 cannot be checked, as there is no DNA. The CDR3 is 15 residues long. Germline-derived CDR1 and CDR2 are LNHDA and SQIVND (reference sequence). This chain's CDR3 is CASSITQGGNQPQHF.

This clonotype is large by frequency. This chain joins TRBV27 and TRBJ1-6. Germline lookup yields CDR1 MNHEY and CDR2 SMNVEV (reference sequence). This CDR3 is built from 14 residues. CDR3 region: CASSRGLVNSPLHF.

J is TRBJ1-1 and V is TRBV18; without DNA, the TCRdb call of TRBD1 cannot be checked. Germline lookup yields CDR1 KGHSH and CDR2 LQKENI. CDR3 size: 14 residues. The CDR3 region is CASSPDRLNTEAFF.

The chain couples TRBV5-1 to TRBJ1-1; TCRdb returns TRBD1, unconfirmable since there is no DNA. This CDR3 has 14 amino acids. CDR1 and CDR2 (germline): SGHRS, YFSETQ. CDR3 sequence: CASSRGEGATEAFF.

This rearrangement joins TRBV12-3 or TRBV12-4 to TRBJ1-2; TCRdb calls TRBD1, which cannot be checked without DNA. The CDR3 has 15 residues. CDR3 protein: CAVHRGDMINYGYTF.

V and J are TRBV5-1 and TRBJ2-7; the TCRdb D gene call, TRBD1, has no DNA to confirm it. From germline, CDR1 is SGHRS and CDR2 YFSETQ. The CDR3 is made up of 14 amino acids. CDR3: CASSLEDRVDEQYF. Together with reference TRBV5-1 and TRBJ2-7, the CDR3 gives the full variable domain: KAGVTQTPRYLIKTRGQQVTLSCSPISGHRSVSWYQQTPGQGLQFLFEYFSETQRNKGNFPGRFSGRQFSNSRSEMNVSTLELGDSALYLCASSLEDRVDEQYFGPGTRLTVT.

The rearrangement uses TRBV27 and TRBJ2-7. The CDR3 is 13 amino acids. Germline CDR1 is MNHEY and CDR2 is SMNVEV (reference sequence). The chain's CDR3 is CASSLQENYEQYF.

The chain joins TRBV4-1 to TRBJ2-7; the D call of TRBD1 rests on TCRdb alone, since no DNA is present to check it. The V gene's germline CDR1 is MGHRA and CDR2 YSYEKL. This CDR3 is 15 amino acids long. The CDR3 sequence: CASSSREGSPYEQYF.

The J gene is TRBJ2-7, the V gene TRBV20-1; TCRdb designates TRBD1, a call that cannot be tested without DNA. The CDR3 extends over 14 amino acids. The germline V gene has CDR1 DFQATT and CDR2 SNEGSKA (reference sequence). CDR3 loop: CSASPLTANYEQYF.

The chain carries TRBV5-5 and TRBJ2-3; TCRdb selects TRBD1, and the lack of DNA leaves this call unchecked. Germline CDR1 and CDR2: SGHKS and YYEKEE (reference sequence). The length of the CDR3 is 14 residues. CDR3 residues: CASSLWGGTDTQYF. Filled out from reference TRBV5-5 and TRBJ2-3, the complete variable domain reads DAGVTQSPTHLIKTRGQQVTLRCSPISGHKSVSWYQQVLGQGPQFIFQYYEKEERGRGNFPDRFSARQFPNYSSELNVNALLLGDSALYLCASSLWGGTDTQYFGPGTRLTVL.

The genes are TRBV5-6 and TRBJ1-4. CDR3 length equals 14 residues. In germline, CDR1 is SGHDT, CDR2 YYEEEE. The CDR3 region is CASSTPATNEKLFF.

This chain links TRBV24-1 with TRBJ2-3; TCRdb calls TRBD2, which cannot be checked without DNA. The CDR3 runs 17 residues. CDR1 KGHDR and CDR2 SFDVKD come from the germline V gene. CDR3 loop: CATSASKREINTDTQYF.

The J gene is TRBJ2-3, the V gene TRBV27; with no DNA, the TCRdb D assignment of TRBD1 cannot be verified. The CDR3 covers 13 residues. Germline CDR1 is MNHEY and CDR2 is SMNVEV (reference sequence). CDR3 sequence reads: CASSHPVSDTQYF.

The rearrangement uses TRBV12-3 or TRBV12-4 and TRBJ2-5; with no DNA, the TCRdb D assignment of TRBD2 cannot be verified. The CDR3 loop spans 14 amino acids. The CDR3 sequence: CASSLAGRQETQYF.